Following are 14 T cell receptor beta chains from one sample sequenced in a study of blood T cell repertoires in COVID-19. The repertoire was sequenced with immunoSEQ multiplex PCR; TCRdb's copy has only in-frame clones and lacks some. Of more than 90,000 clones in the sample, around 90% were seen once. The sequenced material came from peripheral blood. The receptors shown here come from a man over 45 with acute or convalescent COVID-19.

The rearrangement joins TRBV9 to TRBJ2-5; TRBD2 matches 8 bases. Per the germline V gene, CDR1 is SGDLS and CDR2 is YYNGEE. V trimming: 3 bases; J trimming: 5 bases; junction bases outside the gene matches: 12. The CDR3 is 16 amino acids. CDR3 loop: CASSATLRREGETQYF. The CDR3 DNA reads TGTGCCAGCAGCGCAACATTGAGACGGGAGGGGGAGACCCAGTACTTC. The entire variable domain, with the rest obtained from reference TRBV9 and TRBJ2-5, is as follows: DSGVTQTPKHLITATGQRVTLRCSPRSGDLSVYWYQQSLDQGLQFLIQYYNGEERAKGNILERFSAQQFPDLHSELNLSSLELGDSALYFCASSATLRREGETQYFGPGTRLLVL.

The rearrangement joins TRBV9 to TRBJ2-2, with D possibly TRBD1 on 5 matching bases. V lost 0 bases and J 7 bases, leaving 7 bases between the germline ends. The CDR3 sequence is 13 residues long. Germline CDR1 is SGDLS and CDR2 is YYNGEE. CDR3 in DNA: TGTGCCAGCAGCGTAGAGGGGCGCGGGGAGCTGTTTTTT. Translating gives CASSVEGRGELFF. The complete variable domain, with remaining parts taken from reference TRBV9 and TRBJ2-2, reads DSGVTQTPKHLITATGQRVTLRCSPRSGDLSVYWYQQSLDQGLQFLIQYYNGEERAKGNILERFSAQQFPDLHSELNLSSLELGDSALYFCASSVEGRGELFFGEGSRLTVL.

The chain carries TRBV29-1 and TRBJ1-1; 10 bases map to TRBD1. The CDR3 spans 16 residues. Germline V lookup: CDR1 SQVTM, CDR2 ANQGSEA. J gave up 1 base and V 6 bases, and 11 bases lay outside the gene matches. The CDR3 protein is CSVKAGTGEGNTEAFF. The DNA of the CDR3 is TGCAGCGTGAAAGCCGGGACAGGGGAGGGGAACACTGAAGCTTTCTTT.

The rearrangement joins TRBV25-1 to TRBJ2-1, with D possibly matching TRBD1 (5 bases). The V and J ends lost 4 bases and 9 bases respectively, with 7 bases between them. Germline V gene data show CDR1 as MGHDK and CDR2 as SYGVNS. CDR3 length: 11 amino acids. In DNA form, the CDR3 reads TGTGCCAGCAGTGCAGGGCTTGAGCAGTTCTTC. It codes for CASSAGLEQFF.

The chain employs TRBV19 and TRBJ1-6; a possible D gene is TRBD1 (6 bases). The CDR3 consists of 13 residues. Germline V gives CDR1 LNHDA, CDR2 SQIVND (reference sequence). V lost 5 bases, J lost 10 bases, and 12 bases lay in between. The CDR3 spells CASSPDRSSPLHF. The CDR3 coding sequence is TGTGCCAGTAGTCCCGACAGGAGCTCACCCCTCCACTTT.

In DNA, the CDR3 is TGCGCCAGCAGCTTGGCCGGGACTAACTATGGCTACACCTTC. Amino acids: CASSLAGTNYGYTF. This chain links TRBV5-1 with TRBJ1-2; no definite D call. The germline V gene encodes CDR1 SGHRS and CDR2 YFSETQ. This CDR3 is 14 amino acids long. Trimming left V 0 bases short and J 0 bases short, with 6 bases between.

The rearrangement uses TRBV13 and TRBJ1-2; no firm D call. CDR3 length: 15 residues. The ends were cut back, 4 bases at V and 7 bases at J, with 19 bases in the middle. From germline, CDR1 is PRHDT and CDR2 FYEKMQ (reference sequence). In DNA form, the CDR3 reads TGTGCCAGCAGCTCGCTTGGCGCGGGATACTCTGGCTACACCTTC. Protein sequence: CASSSLGAGYSGYTF.

The chain joins TRBV9 to TRBJ2-2, with 9 bases identical to TRBD2. Germline V lookup: CDR1 SGDLS, CDR2 YYNGEE. The CDR3 is 16 amino acids. Losses at the gene ends were 4 bases for V and 5 bases for J; bases not matched to a gene: 9. The DNA for the CDR3 is TGTGCCAGCAGCCCCCCAAGGACTAGCGAGACCGGGGAGCTGTTTTTT. Encoded protein: CASSPPRTSETGELFF.

V and J are TRBV9 and TRBJ2-7; tentative D call: TRBD1 (6 bases). CDR1 SGDLS and CDR2 YYNGEE come from the germline V gene. The CDR3 extends over 15 amino acids. The V and J ends lost 4 bases and 0 bases respectively, with 14 bases between them. CDR3 amino acids: CASSSTTGNSYEQYF. DNA of the CDR3: TGTGCCAGCAGCTCTACGACAGGAAACTCCTACGAGCAGTACTTC.

The V call is TRBV6-2 or TRBV6-3, the J call TRBJ1-5, with D tentatively TRBD1 (6 bases). CDR3 length: 15 amino acids. The V gene's germline CDR1 is MNHEY and CDR2 SVGEGT. Deletions cut 7 bases from V and 3 bases from J, with 16 bases between. CDR3 bases: TGTGCCAGCACCCCTGGGACATTGCTCAATCAGCCCCAGCATTTT. Its translation is CASTPGTLLNQPQHF.

This clone turned up a few times. The CDR3 is CASTWGIGNYGYTF. The CDR3 DNA is TGTGCCAGCACGTGGGGCATTGGTAACTATGGCTACACCTTC. The chain recombines TRBV2 with TRBJ1-2, with a possible D match to TRBD1 (5 bases). Germline loops: CDR1 SNHLY, CDR2 FYNNEI. V dropped 7 bases and J dropped 1 base, with 13 bases sitting between them. CDR3 length: 14 amino acids. Supplemented by reference TRBV2 and TRBJ1-2, the full variable domain reads EPEVTQTPSHQVTQMGQEVILRCVPISNHLYFYWYRQILGQKVEFLVSFYNNEISEKSEIFDDQFSVERPDGSNFTLKIRSTKLEDSAMYFCASTWGIGNYGYTFGSGTRLTVV.

V is TRBV5-1 and J is TRBJ1-1; D is uncertain. From germline, CDR1 is SGHRS and CDR2 YFSETQ. The CDR3 extends over 11 amino acids. The V and J ends lost 0 bases and 10 bases respectively, with 7 bases between them. The CDR3 DNA reads TGCGCCAGCAGCTTGGACAGCCTAGCTTTCTTT. Amino acid sequence: CASSLDSLAFF.

The chain joins TRBV13 to TRBJ2-3; 9 bases are a match to TRBD1. The CDR3 has 16 residues. CDR1 is PRHDT, CDR2 FYEKMQ, per germline (reference sequence). The V and J ends lost 4 bases and 3 bases, in that order; junction bases with no gene match: 8. CDR3 nucleotides: TGTGCCAGCAGCTCTTGGGGGGGACAGGGTACAGATACGCAGTATTTT. Translating gives CASSSWGGQGTDTQYF.

The chain is built from TRBV7-2 and TRBJ2-7, with TRBD1 matching over 8 bases. This CDR3 is 14 amino acids long. The junction had 6 bases not matched to a gene; V was cut back by 5 bases and J by 3 bases. The germline CDR1 and CDR2 sequences are SGHTA and FQGNSA. The chain's CDR3 is CASSLAGTGYEQYF. The CDR3 nucleotides are TGTGCCAGCAGCCTCGCCGGGACAGGCTACGAGCAGTACTTC.